The clone carrying this T cell receptor (beta chain) was counted only a few times. This entry is derived from a study of blood T cells in healthy people across ages. Each donor supplied about 9.6 milliliters of peripheral blood. The V and J ends lost 2 bases and 4 bases respectively, with 18 bases between them. The CDR3 has 16 residues. The germline V gene has CDR1 MGHDK and CDR2 SYGVNS. A second about 6 to 11 cycle PCR used barcoded and J-beta primers. TCRdb re-analysed the 5' RACE reads in MiXCR, keeping a single row per CDR3 protein. The sample lists 1,500,000 or so distinct CDR3 sequences, 35% to 45% occurring once.

Sequenced sample: blood. This sequence originates from a young woman in good health. This chain connects TRBV25-1 to TRBJ2-7; maybe TRBD1 (5 bases). CDR3 sequence (DNA): TGTGCCAGCAGTGAAGATCCGGCGAACAGGATTTACGAGCAGTACTTC. Translating it yields CASSEDPANRIYEQYF.